Sequencing of this T cell receptor beta chain was carried out in a study of shared clonotypes between healthy human individuals. This CDR3 is built from 14 residues. V was cut by 3 bases and J by 8 bases, with 14 bases left in between. From germline, CDR1 is SNHLY and CDR2 FYNNEI. Only in-frame clones appear in the TCRdb table, and some are missing; sequencing was by immunoSEQ multiplex PCR. Among 650,000 to 750,000 clones listed, approximately 79% were seen once. As concerns this clone: Only one base separates this from a far larger clonotype, so it likely reflects a read error.

Sequencing used memory CD4+ T cells sorted from blood. Subset of the sample: CD45RA-negative fraction. The clonotype was recovered from a woman in her twenties or thirties in good health. The chain recombines TRBV2 with TRBJ2-1; D is unresolved. The CDR3 DNA follows: TGTGCCAGCAGTGACCAACTATCTTTTCATGAGCAGTTCTTC. This sequence encodes CASSDQLSFHEQFF.